This entry lists 23 T cell receptor beta chains sequenced from one sample in a study of cytomegalovirus exposure and HLA in healthy donors. Profiled with immunoSEQ multiplex PCR; TCRdb holds only in-frame clones, not every one. The repertoire consists of 100,000 to 150,000 clones, with over 90% occurring once and the leading ten covering less than 1.5%. Material: PBMCs. All receptors derive from a woman aged 18-29 years in good health and CMV-seronegative.

V gene TRBV5-1 combines with J gene TRBJ2-3; 11 bases align to TRBD2. The CDR3 loop spans 17 amino acids. The V gene's germline CDR1 is SGHRS and CDR2 YFSETQ. With V trimmed by 4 bases and J by 2 bases, 9 bases remained unmatched. In DNA form, the CDR3 reads TGCGCCAGCAGCCAAAAGATAGCGGGGGGGCTCACAGATACGCAGTATTTT. Amino acid sequence: CASSQKIAGGLTDTQYF. Looking up the rest from reference TRBV5-1 and TRBJ2-3 gives the full variable domain: KAGVTQTPRYLIKTRGQQVTLSCSPISGHRSVSWYQQTPGQGLQFLFEYFSETQRNKGNFPGRFSGRQFSNSRSEMNVSTLELGDSALYLCASSQKIAGGLTDTQYFGPGTRLTVL.

There are a few counts of this clone. The chain carries TRBV10-1 and TRBJ2-7; D not resolved. The CDR3 length is 12 residues. Trimming pared 0 bases from V and 5 bases from J, leaving 5 bases between. From germline, CDR1 is WNHNN and CDR2 SYGVQD (reference sequence). This CDR3 is CASSESPNEQYF. The CDR3 nucleotides are TGCGCCAGCAGTGAGTCTCCAAACGAGCAGTACTTC.

The V call is TRBV29-1, the J call TRBJ2-3; TRBD2 agrees at 7 bases. Trimming took 5 bases from V and 4 from J; bases not matched to a gene: 12. Germline CDR1 reads SQVTM; CDR2 reads ANQGSEA. The CDR3 runs 15 residues. The CDR3 DNA reads as TGCAGCGTTACCGAGACTAGCTTGGTTTCAGATACGCAGTATTTT. Translating gives CSVTETSLVSDTQYF.

The V and J genes are TRBV10-2 and TRBJ2-7; D unresolved. The CDR3 spans 14 residues. V was pared by 4 bases and J by 6 bases, with 16 bases between. Germline V gene sequence: CDR1 WSHSY, CDR2 SAAADI. The CDR3 nucleotides are TGCGCCAGCAGTGGAGGAGCGCTACTCGGCGAGCAGTACTTC. This translates into CASSGGALLGEQYF.

In its sample, this clone was seen once. This chain connects TRBV6-5 to TRBJ1-2, with D possibly matching TRBD1 (5 bases). Germline CDR1 reads MNHEY; CDR2 reads SVGAGI. Trimming removed 5 bases from V and 2 bases from J, with 9 bases in between. The CDR3 is 13 residues long. In nucleotides, the CDR3 is TGTGCCAGCAGTCTCAGGGAAAACTATGGCTACACCTTC. This sequence encodes CASSLRENYGYTF.

The chain joins TRBV10-1 to TRBJ2-1, with a tentative D call TRBD2 (5 bases). In germline, CDR1 is WNHNN, CDR2 SYGVQD (reference sequence). Deletions cut 3 bases from V and 6 bases from J, with 15 bases between. The CDR3 totals 15 residues. This CDR3 is CASSDQRSRINEQFF. The CDR3 DNA follows: TGCGCCAGCAGTGATCAGCGGTCTAGAATCAATGAGCAGTTCTTC.

A few counts support this clone. The chain couples TRBV9 to TRBJ1-2, with 7 nucleotides matching TRBD1. Germline V gene lookup returns CDR1 SGDLS and CDR2 YYNGEE. With 0 bases clipped from V and 6 bases from J, the junction kept 11 bases outside the gene matches. The CDR3 extends over 16 amino acids. This chain's CDR3 is CASSVAPTGWQDGYTF. The CDR3 DNA is TGTGCCAGCAGCGTAGCCCCGACAGGGTGGCAAGATGGCTACACCTTC.

This rearrangement joins TRBV12-5 to TRBJ2-7; D is possibly TRBD2 (6 bases). CDR1 LGHNT and CDR2 FRNRAP come from the germline V gene. Trimming removed 7 bases at V and 2 bases at J, with 21 bases between. There are 16 residues in the CDR3. CDR3 loop: CASVGRLAPYPYEQYF. CDR3 in DNA: TGTGCTAGTGTCGGACGGCTAGCGCCCTACCCCTACGAGCAGTACTTC.

The chain is built from TRBV28 and TRBJ2-1; D might be TRBD2 (5 bases). CDR1 MDHEN and CDR2 SYDVKM come from the germline V gene. Trimming removed 5 bases from V and 4 bases from J, with 15 bases in between. The CDR3 length is 15 residues. CDR3 residues: CASSPSAAGYNEQFF. The CDR3 DNA follows: TGTGCCAGCAGTCCCTCAGCGGCTGGGTACAATGAGCAGTTCTTC. Full variable domain (missing parts from reference TRBV28 and TRBJ2-1): DVKVTQSSRYLVKRTGEKVFLECVQDMDHENMFWYRQDPGLGLRLIYFSYDVKMKEKGDIPEGYSVSREKKERFSLILESASTNQTSMYLCASSPSAAGYNEQFFGPGTRLTVL.

This chain links TRBV11-1 with TRBJ2-7; 9 nucleotides align to TRBD2. The J segment lost 1 base and the V segment lost 3 bases, leaving 4 bases of the junction unmatched. This CDR3 is 15 amino acids long. Germline CDR1 SGHAT, CDR2 FQDESV (reference sequence). The CDR3, as DNA: TGTGCCAGCAGCTTCAGCGGGGGGAAGTCCTACGAGCAGTACTTC. Translated, it gives CASSFSGGKSYEQYF.

The rearrangement uses TRBV28 and TRBJ2-7; 8 bases line up with TRBD1. CDR3 length equals 14 residues. Losses at the gene ends were 7 bases for V and 7 bases for J; bases not matched to a gene: 12. Germline assignment: CDR1 MDHEN and CDR2 SYDVKM. CDR3: CASIQGQEFGEQYF. The CDR3 coding sequence is TGTGCCAGCATCCAGGGACAGGAATTCGGGGAGCAGTACTTC. Together with reference TRBV28 and TRBJ2-7, the CDR3 gives the full variable domain: DVKVTQSSRYLVKRTGEKVFLECVQDMDHENMFWYRQDPGLGLRLIYFSYDVKMKEKGDIPEGYSVSREKKERFSLILESASTNQTSMYLCASIQGQEFGEQYFGPGTRLTVT.

This clone was seen once. The chain is built from TRBV6-5 and TRBJ2-1; possibly TRBD2 for D (5 bases). The CDR3 covers 15 residues. The V and J ends lost 4 bases and 6 bases respectively, with 16 bases between them. Per the germline V gene, CDR1 is MNHEY and CDR2 is SVGAGI. CDR3 protein: CASSSYAPRGNEQFF. The CDR3 DNA reads as TGTGCCAGCAGTTCTTACGCGCCCCGGGGCAATGAGCAGTTCTTC.

The rearrangement uses TRBV5-1 and TRBJ2-2; D gene ambiguous. V lost 0 bases and J 3 bases, leaving 9 bases between the germline ends. The germline V gene encodes CDR1 SGHRS and CDR2 YFSETQ. This CDR3 region has 15 residues. The CDR3 reads CASSLEQSHTGELFF. Here the CDR3 DNA reads TGCGCCAGCAGCTTGGAACAGTCTCACACCGGGGAGCTGTTTTTT. Full variable domain (remainder filled in from reference TRBV5-1 and TRBJ2-2): KAGVTQTPRYLIKTRGQQVTLSCSPISGHRSVSWYQQTPGQGLQFLFEYFSETQRNKGNFPGRFSGRQFSNSRSEMNVSTLELGDSALYLCASSLEQSHTGELFFGEGSRLTVL.

The rearrangement links TRBV30 to TRBJ1-4, with D hard to call. V shed 0 bases and J shed 7 bases, with 15 bases lying between them. The CDR3 totals 15 residues. CDR1 and CDR2 (germline): GTSNPN, SVGIG (reference sequence). For the CDR3, the DNA is TGTGCCTGGAGTGTAGCGGCTTGGAGCGGTGAAAAACTGTTTTTT. Translated: CAWSVAAWSGEKLFF. The variable domain in full, completed from reference TRBV30 and TRBJ1-4, reads SQTIHQWPATLVQPVGSPLSLECTVEGTSNPNLYWYRQAAGRGLQLLFYSVGIGQISSEVPQNLSASRPQDRQFILSSKKLLLSDSGFYLCAWSVAAWSGEKLFFGSGTQLSVL.

The rearrangement joins TRBV30 to TRBJ2-1; 11 bases fit TRBD2. The germline V gene has CDR1 GTSNPN and CDR2 SVGIG (reference sequence). V gave up 1 base and J gave up 2 bases; unmatched junction bases: 1. The CDR3 covers 15 residues. The DNA of the CDR3 is TGTGCCTGGAGTGGGGGACTAGCGGCCTACAATGAGCAGTTCTTC. Its protein product is CAWSGGLAAYNEQFF.

This chain connects TRBV10-3 to TRBJ1-6, with D maybe TRBD1 (6 bases). V was cut by 8 bases and J by 0 bases, with 17 bases left in between. In germline, CDR1 is ENHRY, CDR2 SYGVKD. The CDR3 loop spans 17 amino acids. As DNA, the CDR3 is TGTGCCATCGGCCCTGGACAGAAGAGCTCCTATAATTCACCCCTCCACTTT. It specifies CAIGPGQKSSYNSPLHF.

The chain is built from TRBV7-9 and TRBJ1-1, with D possibly TRBD1 on 5 matching bases. In germline, CDR1 is SEHNR, CDR2 FQNEAQ (reference sequence). The CDR3 extends over 14 amino acids. With 5 bases removed from V and 4 bases from J, the gap between germline ends came to 14 bases. The CDR3 DNA is TGTGCCAGCAGCCCGGACCCAGGGCTCACTGAAGCTTTCTTT. Translated: CASSPDPGLTEAFF.

The chain combines TRBV27 with TRBJ2-1; TRBD2 matches 7 bases. The length of the CDR3 is 13 residues. CDR1 and CDR2 from the germline V gene are MNHEY and SMNVEV (reference sequence). The V segment lost 6 bases and the J segment 7 bases; nucleotides outside the gene matches: 6. The CDR3 here is CASSHLSGNEQFF. CDR3 nucleotides: TGTGCCAGCAGCCACCTTAGCGGGAATGAGCAGTTCTTC.

This clone was detected once. V gene TRBV10-3 combines with J gene TRBJ1-5, with TRBD1 matching 7 bases. Germline-derived CDR1 and CDR2 are ENHRY and SYGVKD. CDR3 length equals 15 residues. With 5 bases clipped from V and 1 base from J, the junction kept 5 bases outside the gene matches. Here the CDR3 DNA reads TGTGCCATCAGTTCGACCAGGGGGAGCAATCAGCCCCAGCATTTT. Translating gives CAISSTRGSNQPQHF.

V and J are TRBV28 and TRBJ2-4; D is perhaps TRBD2 (6 bases). CDR1 is MDHEN, CDR2 SYDVKM, per germline. Trimming took 4 bases from V and 8 from J, leaving 21 bases between them. This CDR3 region has 16 residues. The DNA of the CDR3 is TGTGCCAGCAGTTACCTCCCCGGAGGGGTTATCGACATTCAGTACTTC. Translating gives CASSYLPGGVIDIQYF.

The chain recombines TRBV28 with TRBJ2-2; TRBD1 matches at 7 bases. V lost 2 bases, J lost 2 bases, and 5 bases stayed unmatched. The CDR3 is 16 residues long. Germline V lookup: CDR1 MDHEN, CDR2 SYDVKM. As DNA, the CDR3 is TGTGCCAGCAGTTTACTAGGGACAGACAACACCGGGGAGCTGTTTTTT. The encoded protein is CASSLLGTDNTGELFF.

This clone appeared a single time. V and J are TRBV7-9 and TRBJ2-3; D is perhaps TRBD2 (5 bases). Germline CDR1 SEHNR, CDR2 FQNEAQ (reference sequence). Trimming stripped 5 bases from V and 2 bases from J, with 8 bases between. The CDR3 totals 13 residues. The CDR3 region has the DNA TGTGCCAGCAGCCCGACTAACACAGATACGCAGTATTTT. Its protein is CASSPTNTDTQYF.

This chain links TRBV5-1 with TRBJ1-1; no reliable D call. The CDR3 length is 14 residues. The germline V gene encodes CDR1 SGHRS and CDR2 YFSETQ. V was trimmed by 0 bases and J by 1 base, leaving 7 bases between them. The CDR3 spells CASSLDVRNTEAFF. The DNA for the CDR3 is TGCGCCAGCAGCTTGGATGTTCGGAACACTGAAGCTTTCTTT.